This entry lists 17 T cell receptor beta chains sequenced from one sample in a study of shared clonotypes between healthy human individuals. Method: immunoSEQ multiplex PCR; TCRdb's copy keeps in-frame clones and lacks some. The sample has 2,100,000 or so clones, 95% seen once; the top ten hold about 0.13%. The sample was naive CD4+ T cells sorted from blood. Subset given: CD45RA+ positively selected. The receptors come from a man younger than 35 in good health.

For this clone: The sample holds other DNA sequences that translate to the same CDR3. The chain joins TRBV9 to TRBJ2-7; possible D gene TRBD1, 5 bases. The V end lost 0 bases, the J end lost 0 bases, and 7 bases lay between the germline ends. CDR3 length: 14 amino acids. Germline V gene data show CDR1 as SGDLS and CDR2 as YYNGEE. The CDR3 sequence: CASSVGGYSYEQYF. The CDR3 coding sequence is TGTGCCAGCAGCGTAGGGGGCTACTCCTACGAGCAGTACTTC.

The chain uses TRBV5-1 and TRBJ1-1; no clear D. Per the germline V gene, CDR1 is SGHRS and CDR2 is YFSETQ. Deletions cut 3 bases from V and 0 bases from J, with 9 bases between. The CDR3 consists of 14 residues. The CDR3 region is CASSSDALNTEAFF. The CDR3 DNA reads as TGCGCCAGCAGCTCAGACGCCCTGAACACTGAAGCTTTCTTT.

This rearrangement joins TRBV7-2 to TRBJ2-1; 14 bases agree with TRBD2. The CDR3 sequence is 18 residues long. V dropped 4 bases and J dropped 9; count of bases not matched to a gene: 14. Germline CDR1 is SGHTA and CDR2 is FQGNSA. This CDR3 reads CASSSYSGTSGRMGEQFF. DNA of the CDR3: TGTGCCAGCAGCTCCTATAGCGGGACTAGCGGGAGAATGGGTGAGCAGTTCTTC.

The V call is TRBV5-1, the J call TRBJ1-4; TRBD1 is a possible D gene (5 bases). The CDR3 runs to 15 residues. Germline V lookup: CDR1 SGHRS, CDR2 YFSETQ. The V end was cut by 2 bases, the J end by 8 bases, with 16 bases between. This chain's CDR3 is CASSFRADKGEKLFF. CDR3 DNA: TGCGCCAGCAGCTTCAGGGCGGACAAGGGGGAAAAACTGTTTTTT.

This clone was seen just once. This sequence joins TRBV6-6 and TRBJ2-7; D possibly matches TRBD1 or TRBD2 (5 bases each). Trimming took off 6 bases at V and 1 base at J, with 10 bases between the two ends. CDR1 is MNHNY and CDR2 is SVGAGI in the germline V gene (reference sequence). The CDR3 is 13 residues long. Here the CDR3 DNA reads TGTGCCAGCAGCCGGGGCGCGTCCTACGAGCAGTACTTC. It encodes CASSRGASYEQYF.

This chain links TRBV7-9 with TRBJ2-7; possible D gene TRBD1, 6 bases. Germline values: CDR1 SEHNR, CDR2 FQNEAQ (reference sequence). The CDR3 loop spans 13 amino acids. V lost 6 bases to trimming and J lost 0 bases, with 9 bases between them. CDR3 sequence (DNA): TGTGCCAGCAGTGGGGACAACTCCTACGAGCAGTACTTC. It encodes CASSGDNSYEQYF.

This chain connects TRBV16 to TRBJ1-6; D not certain. Trimming cost V 2 bases and J 6 bases, with 11 bases left between them. CDR1 is KGHSY, CDR2 FQNENV, per germline. The CDR3 spans 15 residues. The CDR3 DNA is TGTGCCAGCAGCCAAGTCGTTGCTCCTAATTCACCCCTCCACTTT. It encodes CASSQVVAPNSPLHF. Supplemented by reference TRBV16 and TRBJ1-6, the full variable domain reads GEEVAQTPKHLVRGEGQKAKLYCAPIKGHSYVFWYQQVLKNEFKFLISFQNENVFDETGMPKERFSAKCLPNSPCSLEIQATKLEDSAVYFCASSQVVAPNSPLHFGNGTRLTVT.

The genes are TRBV7-9 and TRBJ2-7, with D unclear. Trimming shortened V by 7 bases and J by 2 bases, and 12 bases separated the two germline ends. This CDR3 has 13 residues. In germline, CDR1 is SEHNR, CDR2 FQNEAQ (reference sequence). This CDR3 reads CASTNLVTYEQYF. The CDR3 nucleotides are TGTGCCAGCACCAACCTGGTGACCTACGAGCAGTACTTC.

This sequence joins TRBV11-2 and TRBJ2-3; 11 bases agree with TRBD2. The germline V gene has CDR1 SGHAT and CDR2 FQNNGV. Losses at the gene ends were 3 bases for V and 4 bases for J; bases not matched to a gene: 6. The CDR3 is made up of 16 amino acids. CDR3 DNA sequence: TGTGCCAGCAGCTTGCTTAGCGGGAGGGCCGCAGATACGCAGTATTTT. Protein product: CASSLLSGRAADTQYF.

The CDR3 bases are TGTGCCAGCAGCACCAGGACTAGCGGGAGCCCCTACAATGAGCAGTTCTTC. Amino acids: CASSTRTSGSPYNEQFF. The chain combines TRBV9 with TRBJ2-1; 13 nucleotides match TRBD2. The V gene end was trimmed by 4 bases and the J gene end by 2 bases; junction bases not matched to a gene: 6. The CDR3 contains 17 residues. Germline-derived CDR1 and CDR2 are SGDLS and YYNGEE.

Regarding this clone: The sample contains more than one DNA sequence encoding this CDR3. The gene calls are TRBV18 and TRBJ1-1; possibly TRBD1 for D (5 bases). CDR1 KGHSH and CDR2 LQKENI come from the germline V gene. The V and J ends lost 3 bases and 4 bases respectively, with 12 bases between them. This CDR3 has 14 residues. CDR3 nucleotides: TGTGCCAGCTCACCTTCGGGGCGGGGCACTGAAGCTTTCTTT. The encoded protein is CASSPSGRGTEAFF.

This clone is a singleton in its sample. The chain carries TRBV5-1 and TRBJ2-5; 9 bases are shared with TRBD1. The junction had 8 bases not matched to a gene; V was cut back by 4 bases and J by 4 bases. The germline CDR1 and CDR2 sequences are SGHRS and YFSETQ. The CDR3 runs to 15 residues. CDR3 amino acids: CASSPQGALGETQYF. CDR3 in DNA: TGCGCCAGCAGCCCACAGGGGGCCCTAGGAGAGACCCAGTACTTC.

CDR3 nucleotides: TGTGCCAGCAGCCCTAACACCGGGACTAGTTGGGATACGCAGTATTTT. This codes for CASSPNTGTSWDTQYF. The V gene is TRBV9, the J gene TRBJ2-3; TRBD2 aligns across 8 bases. CDR1 is SGDLS and CDR2 is YYNGEE in the germline V gene. CDR3 length: 16 residues. The trim removed 4 bases at V and 6 bases at J, leaving 13 bases unmatched.

This clone was observed a single time. The rearrangement links TRBV6-5 to TRBJ1-1; 9 nucleotides match TRBD1. J gave up 6 bases and V 6 bases, and 5 bases lay outside the gene matches. The CDR3 sequence is 13 residues long. Germline CDR1 MNHEY, CDR2 SVGAGI. CDR3 nucleotides: TGTGCCAGCAGGCCAGACAGGGGGGCTGAAGCTTTCTTT. This gives the protein CASRPDRGAEAFF.

The chain uses TRBV6-1 and TRBJ1-5; a possible D gene is TRBD1 (5 bases). Germline-derived CDR1 and CDR2 are MNHNS and SASEGT. V gave up 1 base and J gave up 5 bases, with 6 bases separating them. This CDR3 has 13 amino acids. For the CDR3, the DNA is TGTGCCAGCAGTGAAGACAGGTATCAGCCCCAGCATTTT. Translated, it gives CASSEDRYQPQHF.

The J gene is TRBJ2-7, the V gene TRBV5-1, with TRBD2 identical over 13 bases. Losses at the gene ends were 4 bases for V and 6 bases for J; bases not matched to a gene: 7. The CDR3 consists of 15 residues. Germline CDR1 and CDR2: SGHRS and YFSETQ. CDR3 sequence: CASSKGTSGVTEQYF. The CDR3 DNA follows: TGCGCCAGCAGCAAGGGGACTAGCGGGGTAACCGAGCAGTACTTC.

This rearrangement joins TRBV2 to TRBJ1-4; D is perhaps TRBD1 (5 bases). Germline V gives CDR1 SNHLY, CDR2 FYNNEI. The CDR3 is made up of 15 amino acids. Trimming took 6 bases from V and 5 from J, leaving 16 bases between them. CDR3 bases: TGTGCCAGCAGCGCCAGACAGAACCCAAATGAAAAACTGTTTTTT. It specifies CASSARQNPNEKLFF.